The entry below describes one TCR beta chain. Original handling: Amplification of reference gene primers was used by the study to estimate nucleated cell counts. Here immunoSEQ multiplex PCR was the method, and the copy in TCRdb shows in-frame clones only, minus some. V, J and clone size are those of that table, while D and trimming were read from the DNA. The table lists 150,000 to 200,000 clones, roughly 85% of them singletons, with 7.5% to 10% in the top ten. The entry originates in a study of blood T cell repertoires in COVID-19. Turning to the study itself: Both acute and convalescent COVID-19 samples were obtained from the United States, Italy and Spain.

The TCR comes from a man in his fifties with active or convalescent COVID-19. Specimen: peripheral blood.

The CDR3 region has the DNA TGTGCCAGCAGGCAGGGATACAATGAGCAGTTCTTC. Its translation is CASRQGYNEQFF. The genes are TRBV12-3 or TRBV12-4 and TRBJ2-1; maybe TRBD1 (5 bases). The V end was cut by 6 bases, the J end by 4 bases, with 7 bases between. The CDR3 is made up of 12 amino acids.